This TCR beta chain was obtained from a study of spatial heterogeneity in lung cancer. Study-level information: Consistently, beta-chain sequences turned up in larger numbers than alpha-chain sequences did. TCR and UMI combinations that were unique each appeared, on average, more than ten times in raw reads.

Germline V lookup: CDR1 DFQATT, CDR2 SNEGSKA (reference sequence). This CDR3 has 15 amino acids. Trimming took 3 bases from V and 6 from J; bases not matched to a gene: 7. Single TCR cDNA molecules each had their own unique molecular identifier. TCRdb reanalysed the 5' RACE reads using MiXCR and keeps one entry per CDR3 protein. This table has more than 45,000 distinct CDR3 sequences, roughly 5% appearing once. With regard to this clonotype: A much larger clone lies a single base off, so this may be a read error.

The time point is: sample taken at primary tumor resection. Without sorting, whole RNA was sequenced from tumor, nontumor lung or frozen PBMC. This material consisted of PBMCs, taken at surgery. The TCR comes from a male donor with early-stage non-small cell lung cancer. J is TRBJ2-1 and V is TRBV20-1, with 11 bases lining up with TRBD2. The CDR3 is CSARVWTSGSNEQFF. In nucleotides, the CDR3 is TGCAGTGCTAGGGTCTGGACTAGCGGGTCCAATGAGCAGTTCTTC.